Sequencing of this T cell receptor beta chain was carried out in a study of human T cells and chemical hapten exposure. TCRdb re-called the RACE reads with MiXCR, one entry per CDR3 protein. The table has approximately 90,000 distinct CDR3 sequences, about 8.6% seen once; the top ten hold roughly 3.1%. Germline assignment: CDR1 LGHNA and CDR2 YNFKEQ. The V end lost 4 bases, the J end lost 0 bases, and 18 bases lay between the germline ends. The CDR3 length is 17 residues. Time point defined: healthy volunteer bleed at 2 weeks. Total RNA was extracted from unfractionated whole blood. This clonotype was observed a few times.

This chain uses TRBV4-2 with TRBJ2-5; D might be TRBD2 (5 bases). The sequenced sample was whole blood. This receptor was taken from a female donor in good health. Some clones in this sample may be carry-over from other donors' samples. CDR3 residues: CASSPVASGAYQETQYF. The CDR3 DNA follows: TGTGCCAGCAGCCCGGTCGCGAGCGGAGCATACCAAGAGACCCAGTACTTC.